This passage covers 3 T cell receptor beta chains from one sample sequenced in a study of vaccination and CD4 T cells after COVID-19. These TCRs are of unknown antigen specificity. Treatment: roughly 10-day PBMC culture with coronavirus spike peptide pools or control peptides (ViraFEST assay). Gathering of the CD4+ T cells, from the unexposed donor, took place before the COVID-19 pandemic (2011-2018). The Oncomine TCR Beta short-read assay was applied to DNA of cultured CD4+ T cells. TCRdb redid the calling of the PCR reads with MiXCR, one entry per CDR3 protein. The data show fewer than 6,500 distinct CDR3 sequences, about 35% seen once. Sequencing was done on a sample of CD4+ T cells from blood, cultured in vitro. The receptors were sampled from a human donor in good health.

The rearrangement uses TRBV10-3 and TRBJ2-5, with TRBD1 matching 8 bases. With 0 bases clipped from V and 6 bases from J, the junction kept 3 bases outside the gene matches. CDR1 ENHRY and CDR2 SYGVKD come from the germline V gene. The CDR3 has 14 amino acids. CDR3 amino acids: CAISESGRGQTQYF. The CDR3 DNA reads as TGTGCCATCAGTGAGTCGGGCAGGGGGCAGACCCAGTACTTC.

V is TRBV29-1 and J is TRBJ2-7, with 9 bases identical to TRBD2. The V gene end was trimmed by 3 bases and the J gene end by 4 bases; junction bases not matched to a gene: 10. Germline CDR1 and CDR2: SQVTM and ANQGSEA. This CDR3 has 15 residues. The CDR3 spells CSVDGTSGRSYEQYF. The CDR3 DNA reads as TGCAGCGTTGATGGAACTAGCGGGCGTTCATACGAGCAGTACTTC.

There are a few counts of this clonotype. The CDR3 nucleotides are TGTGCCATTAAACCGACAGGGGAGTCTGGCTACACCTTC. Encoded protein: CAIKPTGESGYTF. The chain links TRBV10-3 to TRBJ1-2; 8 nucleotides line up with TRBD1. Trimming at V came to 9 bases and at J to 7 bases, leaving 10 bases not matched to a gene. There are 13 residues in the CDR3. Germline V gene data show CDR1 as ENHRY and CDR2 as SYGVKD.